Here is one TCR beta chain with its context. The antigen is not known. Extracted RNA was reverse transcribed, and the resulting cDNA served as sequencing template. Sequencing was performed with immunoSEQ multiplex PCR; in TCRdb, only in-frame clones are kept and a portion is missing. In the table there are about 150,000 clones, 50% to 70% of which are singletons. The data are from a study of CD8+ T cells in alopecia areata. Study outcomes and limitations: Among patients, TCR sharing was less clear than in mice, a difference possibly due in part to HLA diversity in the patient population. In scalp and blood during tofacitinib, many expanded lesional clones persisted. Both scalp clonality and the expanded CD8+ clones among the top 100 showed a significant decrease with tofacitinib.

Treatment defined: oral pan-JAK inhibitor, 5-10 mg twice daily. Sorting of CD4+ and CD8+ T cells was performed on PBMCs. This receptor was taken from a human donor with alopecia areata. Sequencing used CD4+ T cells sorted from blood, obtained at week 4, from a patient treated with tofacitinib.

The CDR3 loop reads CASSPGTGWGANYGYTF. CDR3 sequence (DNA): TGTGCCAGCAGTCCTGGGACAGGGTGGGGGGCTAACTATGGCTACACCTTC. The rearrangement uses TRBV27 and TRBJ1-2, with TRBD1 matching over 9 bases. Germline lookup yields CDR1 MNHEY and CDR2 SMNVEV (reference sequence). This CDR3 has 17 amino acids. The ends lost 5 bases at V and 0 bases at J; junction bases unmatched: 10.